One and the same sample provided the 30 T cell receptor beta chains below, sequenced in a study of blood T cell repertoires in COVID-19. Method: immunoSEQ multiplex PCR; TCRdb's copy keeps in-frame clones and lacks some. The sample holds 200,000 to 250,000 clones, roughly 80% seen once. The specimen sequenced was PBMCs or T cells enriched from blood (not recorded which). Receptors were obtained from a woman in her forties with acute COVID-19.

V gene TRBV28 combines with J gene TRBJ2-7; 10 bases are a match to TRBD1. The CDR3 has 12 residues. Germline assignment: CDR1 MDHEN and CDR2 SYDVKM. Trimming at V came to 5 bases and at J to 6 bases, leaving 1 base not matched to a gene. The chain's CDR3 is CASSGQGGEQYF. The DNA of the CDR3 is TGTGCCAGCAGTGGACAGGGGGGCGAGCAGTACTTC.

This clone was detected once. CDR3 region: CASSNGLAGGRIREQFF. The CDR3 coding sequence is TGTGCCAGCAGCAACGGACTAGCGGGAGGGCGAATACGGGAGCAGTTCTTC. This sequence joins TRBV7-9 and TRBJ2-1; 15 nucleotides line up with TRBD2. V lost 5 bases and J lost 10; bases outside the gene matches: 12. The CDR3 is 17 residues long. Germline V CDR1 and CDR2: SEHNR, FQNEAQ (reference sequence). The full variable domain, with the rest looked up from reference TRBV7-9 and TRBJ2-1, is DTGVSQNPRHKITKRGQNVTFRCDPISEHNRLYWYRQTLGQGPEFLTYFQNEAQLEKSRLLSDRFSAERPKGSFSTLEIQRTEQGDSAMYLCASSNGLAGGRIREQFFGPGTRLTVL.

The J gene is TRBJ2-3, the V gene TRBV5-1; D is perhaps TRBD2 (5 bases). Germline values: CDR1 SGHRS, CDR2 YFSETQ. With 6 bases removed from V and 3 bases from J, the gap between germline ends came to 11 bases. This CDR3 comprises 13 residues. CDR3 nucleotide sequence: TGCGCCAGCACCCGAGGGCCGACAGATACGCAGTATTTT. Translated, it gives CASTRGPTDTQYF.

The rearrangement joins TRBV5-1 to TRBJ1-5; D remains unclear. V lost 0 bases and J lost 0, with 7 bases in between. The length of the CDR3 is 15 residues. CDR1 SGHRS and CDR2 YFSETQ come from the germline V gene. The CDR3 region is CASSLGGFSNQPQHF. The CDR3 region has the DNA TGCGCCAGCAGCTTGGGAGGCTTTAGCAATCAGCCCCAGCATTTT.

The J gene is TRBJ1-1, the V gene TRBV29-1; D is unresolved. The germline CDR1 and CDR2 sequences are SQVTM and ANQGSEA. Deletions cut 4 bases from V and 1 base from J, with 10 bases between. The CDR3 is 13 amino acids. CDR3 sequence (DNA): TGCAGCGTTGGGAGGACGGCGAACACTGAAGCTTTCTTT. Translating gives CSVGRTANTEAFF.

This chain joins TRBV7-3 and TRBJ2-3; 10 positions agree with TRBD2. CDR1 is SGHTA, CDR2 FQGTGA, per germline. Losses at the gene ends were 1 base for V and 4 bases for J; bases not matched to a gene: 5. The length of the CDR3 is 16 residues. CDR3: CASSLRTSGGSDTQYF. The DNA for the CDR3 is TGTGCCAGCAGCTTAAGGACTAGCGGTGGGTCAGATACGCAGTATTTT.

The chain combines TRBV7-9 with TRBJ2-1, with D perhaps TRBD2 (6 bases). Looked up from germline, CDR1 is SEHNR and CDR2 is FQNEAQ (reference sequence). This CDR3 spans 16 amino acids. V was pared by 5 bases and J by 4 bases, with 18 bases between. Here the CDR3 DNA reads TGTGCCAGCAGCCCCCAGGGACTCTCGACATACAATGAGCAGTTCTTC. This gives the protein CASSPQGLSTYNEQFF.

The gene calls are TRBV10-3 and TRBJ1-3; tentative D call: TRBD1 (5 bases). Germline V gene data show CDR1 as ENHRY and CDR2 as SYGVKD. CDR3 length: 12 amino acids. Trimming left V 8 bases short and J 2 bases short, with 7 bases between. Written as DNA, the CDR3 is TGTGCCATCGGGGGGGCTGGAAACACCATATATTTT. The encoded protein is CAIGGAGNTIYF.

This clone appeared once. The chain couples TRBV5-1 to TRBJ1-6, with 9 bases that match TRBD1. The CDR3 covers 14 residues. V trimming: 4 bases; J trimming: 6 bases; junction bases outside the gene matches: 2. CDR1 and CDR2 from the germline V gene are SGHRS and YFSETQ. DNA for the CDR3: TGCGCCAGCAGCGGACAGGGGAGTAATTCACCCCTCCACTTT. Its translation: CASSGQGSNSPLHF.

This rearrangement joins TRBV4-2 to TRBJ1-1; D remains unclear. Germline V CDR1 and CDR2: LGHNA, YNFKEQ. V was pared by 0 bases and J by 1 base, with 12 bases between. This CDR3 spans 16 amino acids. CDR3 protein: CASSQDLWRANTEAFF. As DNA, the CDR3 is TGTGCCAGCAGCCAAGATTTATGGAGGGCGAACACTGAAGCTTTCTTT.

V usage is TRBV5-1 and J usage is TRBJ2-1; 10 bases align to TRBD1. The CDR3 has 14 residues. CDR1 is SGHRS and CDR2 is YFSETQ in the germline V gene. V lost 4 bases, J lost 7 bases, and 5 bases stayed unmatched. CDR3 loop: CASSPMDRGNEQFF. The CDR3 DNA is TGCGCCAGCAGCCCCATGGACAGGGGGAATGAGCAGTTCTTC.

The chain has TRBV5-1 and TRBJ2-3, with TRBD2 matching over 7 bases. The CDR3 runs 16 residues. Germline trimming cut 4 bases from V and 0 bases from J; bases unmatched to any gene: 8. From germline, CDR1 is SGHRS and CDR2 YFSETQ. CDR3 nucleotides: TGCGCCAGCAGCGGGGGGGACGGACCTAGCACAGATACGCAGTATTTT. It is translated as CASSGGDGPSTDTQYF.

V is TRBV7-9 and J is TRBJ1-2, with 7 bases matching TRBD1. Germline V gene data show CDR1 as SEHNR and CDR2 as FQNEAQ (reference sequence). CDR3 length: 13 amino acids. The V and J ends lost 0 bases and 8 bases, in that order; junction bases with no gene match: 3. CDR3 DNA: TGTGCCAGCAGCTTAGCTGGACAGGCGGGCTACACCTTC. It specifies CASSLAGQAGYTF.

This sequence joins TRBV19 and TRBJ2-3, with 7 bases lining up with TRBD2. V trimming: 7 bases; J trimming: 2 bases; junction bases outside the gene matches: 9. The CDR3 consists of 15 residues. Germline V lookup: CDR1 LNHDA, CDR2 SQIVND (reference sequence). The CDR3 here is CASTFGGGYTDTQYF. In nucleotides, the CDR3 is TGTGCCAGTACCTTTGGGGGAGGGTACACAGATACGCAGTATTTT. Full variable domain (rest looked up from reference TRBV19 and TRBJ2-3): DGGITQSPKYLFRKEGQNVTLSCEQNLNHDAMYWYRQDPGQGLRLIYYSQIVNDFQKGDIAEGYSVSREKKESFPLTVTSAQKNPTAFYLCASTFGGGYTDTQYFGPGTRLTVL.

Only one count was recorded for this clone. The J gene is TRBJ2-1, the V gene TRBV5-8, with TRBD2 matching over 13 bases. Trimming took 7 bases from V and 4 from J; bases not matched to a gene: 8. The germline V gene encodes CDR1 SGHTS and CDR2 YDEGEE. CDR3 length: 16 amino acids. The CDR3 loop reads CASRPGLAGFYNEQFF. In DNA form, the CDR3 reads TGTGCCAGCCGACCGGGACTAGCGGGATTTTACAATGAGCAGTTCTTC. Based on the CDR3 plus reference TRBV5-8 and TRBJ2-1, the full variable domain is EAGVTQSPTHLIKTRGQQATLRCSPISGHTSVYWYQQALGLGLQFLLWYDEGEERNRGNFPPRFSGRQFPNYSSELNVNALELEDSALYLCASRPGLAGFYNEQFFGPGTRLTVL.

Concerning this clone itself: The sample carries other DNA sequences with the same CDR3. The rearrangement joins TRBV4-3 to TRBJ2-7; TRBD1 is a possible D gene (6 bases). Trimming took 0 bases from V and 4 from J, leaving 7 bases between them. Germline V gene data show CDR1 as LGHNA and CDR2 as YSLEER. The CDR3 totals 13 residues. CDR3 coding DNA: TGCGCCAGCAGCCAAGATAGGGGGTACGAGCAGTACTTC. This translates into CASSQDRGYEQYF.

The V gene is TRBV28, the J gene TRBJ1-2; no clear D gene. The CDR3 is 12 residues long. V was shortened by 2 bases and J by 8 bases, with 9 bases between the two germline ends. The germline V gene encodes CDR1 MDHEN and CDR2 SYDVKM. The CDR3 DNA is TGTGCCAGCAGTTTAATGGGAGAGGGCTACACCTTC. It codes for CASSLMGEGYTF.

This chain joins TRBV29-1 and TRBJ2-1; 8 positions agree with TRBD2. Trimming at V came to 5 bases and at J to 7 bases, leaving 16 bases not matched to a gene. The CDR3 is 16 residues long. Looked up from germline, CDR1 is SQVTM and CDR2 is ANQGSEA. CDR3 residues: CSVSLRGGAVGNEQFF. For the CDR3, the DNA is TGCAGCGTTTCTCTCCGGGGGGGCGCCGTAGGGAATGAGCAGTTCTTC.

The genes are TRBV7-9 and TRBJ2-1; 8 bases agree with TRBD2. CDR1 SEHNR and CDR2 FQNEAQ come from the germline V gene (reference sequence). This CDR3 is 13 amino acids long. V was pared by 6 bases and J by 7 bases, with 5 bases of the junction left unmatched. Here the CDR3 reads CASRQTGGNEQFF. The CDR3 DNA sequence: TGTGCCAGCAGACAGACGGGGGGGAATGAGCAGTTCTTC.

This clone was seen just once. This chain connects TRBV9 to TRBJ2-6; D possibly corresponds to TRBD1 (5 bases). Trimming cost V 0 bases and J 1 base, with 5 bases left between them. Germline V gives CDR1 SGDLS, CDR2 YYNGEE. The CDR3 runs 15 residues. In DNA, the CDR3 is TGTGCCAGCAGCGTAGAGGGGTCTGGGGCCAACGTCCTGACTTTC. This gives the protein CASSVEGSGANVLTF. Together with reference TRBV9 and TRBJ2-6, the CDR3 gives the full variable domain: DSGVTQTPKHLITATGQRVTLRCSPRSGDLSVYWYQQSLDQGLQFLIQYYNGEERAKGNILERFSAQQFPDLHSELNLSSLELGDSALYFCASSVEGSGANVLTFGAGSRLTVL.

This chain links TRBV6-2 or TRBV6-3 with TRBJ2-1, with a tentative D call TRBD1 (5 bases). Per the germline V gene, CDR1 is MNHEY and CDR2 is SVGEGT. CDR3 size: 16 residues. V lost 5 bases, J lost 0 bases, and 14 bases lay in between. In DNA, the CDR3 is TGTGCCAGCAGTCCGAAAGGGGCCCCCTCCTACAATGAGCAGTTCTTC. Translating it yields CASSPKGAPSYNEQFF.

The table lists this clone with many counts. This sequence joins TRBV5-6 and TRBJ2-7; a possible D gene is TRBD2 (5 bases). This CDR3 spans 15 amino acids. Per the germline V gene, CDR1 is SGHDT and CDR2 is YYEEEE. Deletions cut 1 base from V and 2 bases from J, with 13 bases between. The CDR3 region has the DNA TGTGCCAGCAGCTTGCCAGGCCCGACTACCTACGAGCAGTACTTC. Its translation: CASSLPGPTTYEQYF. The variable domain in full, completed from reference TRBV5-6 and TRBJ2-7, reads DAGVTQSPTHLIKTRGQQVTLRCSPKSGHDTVSWYQQALGQGPQFIFQYYEEEERQRGNFPDRFSGHQFPNYSSELNVNALLLGDSALYLCASSLPGPTTYEQYFGPGTRLTVT.

This chain connects TRBV12-3 or TRBV12-4 to TRBJ1-2; 7 bases map to TRBD1. Trimming at V came to 7 bases and at J to 5 bases, leaving 7 bases not matched to a gene. The CDR3 consists of 13 residues. The CDR3 DNA is TGTGCCAGCACCCCGCCAGGGGGGTATGGCTACACCTTC. Translating gives CASTPPGGYGYTF.

The chain links TRBV5-1 to TRBJ2-5, with D possibly matching TRBD1 (5 bases). Trimming stripped 1 base from V and 5 bases from J, with 15 bases between. This CDR3 has 15 residues. CDR1 SGHRS and CDR2 YFSETQ come from the germline V gene. In nucleotides, the CDR3 is TGCGCCAGCAGCTTGTGGACAACGGTTGAGGAGACCCAGTACTTC. Protein product: CASSLWTTVEETQYF.

The chain combines TRBV4-3 with TRBJ1-2; the D gene is possibly TRBD1 (6 bases). Trimming took off 6 bases at V and 2 bases at J, with 19 bases between the two ends. CDR1 and CDR2 from the germline V gene are LGHNA and YSLEER. CDR3 length: 16 residues. The CDR3 DNA follows: TGCGCCAGCAGTATGATCCTCGGACAGAGAAACTATGGCTACACCTTC. Its translation: CASSMILGQRNYGYTF.

There are a few counts of this clone. V and J are TRBV9 and TRBJ2-3; TRBD2 matches 7 bases. V lost 2 bases, J lost 6 bases, and 9 bases stayed unmatched. The CDR3 totals 15 residues. Per germline, CDR1 SGDLS and CDR2 YYNGEE. The CDR3 reads CASSVRYGGGDTQYF. In nucleotides, the CDR3 is TGTGCCAGCAGCGTCCGGTACGGGGGAGGGGATACGCAGTATTTT.

This sequence joins TRBV19 and TRBJ2-3; 7 nucleotides match TRBD1. V was clipped by 5 bases and J by 4 bases; unmatched bases: 9. Germline CDR1 and CDR2: LNHDA and SQIVND (reference sequence). The CDR3 is 15 residues long. The CDR3 nucleotides read TGTGCCAGTAGTCGGGACAGTGTACGGGCAGATACGCAGTATTTT. It translates to CASSRDSVRADTQYF.

The chain uses TRBV5-1 and TRBJ1-2; TRBD1 aligns across 7 bases. J was trimmed by 4 bases and V by 0 bases; bases with no gene match: 3. Germline CDR1 and CDR2: SGHRS and YFSETQ. This CDR3 is built from 14 residues. The CDR3 DNA reads as TGCGCCAGCAGCTTGGATGCAGGGGGCTATGGCTACACCTTC. It specifies CASSLDAGGYGYTF. Based on the CDR3 plus reference TRBV5-1 and TRBJ1-2, the full variable domain is KAGVTQTPRYLIKTRGQQVTLSCSPISGHRSVSWYQQTPGQGLQFLFEYFSETQRNKGNFPGRFSGRQFSNSRSEMNVSTLELGDSALYLCASSLDAGGYGYTFGSGTRLTVV.

The J gene is TRBJ1-6, the V gene TRBV10-3; the D gene is possibly TRBD1 (6 bases). V lost 2 bases and J 2 bases, leaving 10 bases between the germline ends. The CDR3 runs 16 residues. Germline values: CDR1 ENHRY, CDR2 SYGVKD. The CDR3 DNA follows: TGTGCCATCAGTGAGGGGGGGGGCACCTATAATTCACCCCTCCACTTT. Its protein product is CAISEGGGTYNSPLHF.

The V gene is TRBV27, the J gene TRBJ1-4; D possibly corresponds to TRBD1 (5 bases). Germline V CDR1 and CDR2: MNHEY, SMNVEV (reference sequence). CDR3 size: 16 residues. V was clipped by 2 bases and J by 3 bases, with 13 bases between them. DNA for the CDR3: TGTGCCAGCAGTTTAACTGCCCTAGGGGCTAATGAAAAACTGTTTTTT. Protein sequence: CASSLTALGANEKLFF.